This T cell receptor beta chain was identified during a study of siplizumab effects on memory and regulatory T cells (dated by TCRdb to between 2018 and 2021). Turning to the overall study: The study examined how the anti-CD2 antibody siplizumab affects alloreactive T-cell subsets in allogeneic mixed lymphocyte reactions built from human PBMCs. The paper's findings and limits, for the study overall: Compared with memory T cells, unstimulated naive T cells appeared more diverse, and naive cells seemed to make a substantial contribution to the alloresponse. For roughly 75-97% of proliferating CD4+ or CD8+ clones, no naive or memory phenotype could be assigned. Because sequences at frequencies below about 10^-5 were poorly captured, only a minor fraction of alloreactive clones could be mapped back to unstimulated subsets. The cumulative frequency of alloreactive sequences traceable to unstimulated CD4+ memory T cells was significantly reduced by siplizumab. Among mappable alloreactive CD4+ clones, the Treg-derived fraction averaged about 70% with siplizumab versus 25% to 30% in control reactions. Whether proliferating Tregs from siplizumab cultures were suppressive was not functionally confirmed.

The method behind the library was the immunoSEQ multiplex PCR assay. Roughly 10^5 TCR templates per sample were assayed on the deep sequencing platform. Genomic DNA extracted from sorted T cells was used for TCRbeta CDR3 sequencing. Per the authors' processing: The R programming language was used for clonal analysis of the TCRbeta CDR3 data. Unstimulated samples were compared with post-reaction CFSE-low samples to define alloreactive CD4+ and CD8+ clones. By matching sequences to the repertoires of sorted unstimulated Treg and non-Treg cells, each alloreactive CD4+ clone was assigned a regulatory or non-regulatory origin. TCRdb mirrors the immuneACCESS table, restricted to in-frame sequences. Some clones are absent from its copies; in checked studies, under half trace to an unresolved V gene, and the reason for the others is unknown. V and J calls and clone size come straight from that table; D and trimming were deduced from the DNA. The sample profile shows roughly 100,000 clones; 92% of them were found once. The leading ten clones occupy about 1.1% of the sample.

Points on this clone: This receptor's antigen is unknown. The record has no base qualities; no much larger clone is one base away.

TCRbeta CDR3 sequencing was performed on sorted unstimulated T cells and on proliferating T cells recovered from mixed lymphocyte reactions. Fresh whole blood from approximately ten HLA-typed healthy donors was used to isolate PBMCs. The CDR3 has 11 amino acids, counting the end cysteine and phenylalanine. Left in the record is the CDR3 DNA by itself, 33 bases read in frame from the first base. From the germline V gene (reference sequence), CDR1 is DFQATT and CDR2 is SNEGSKA. The sequenced material came from CD4+ T cells sorted from blood. The receptor was isolated from a human donor in good health. The rearrangement combines TRBV20-1 with TRBJ2-5; no D segment can be confidently identified. The J call is in doubt because the DNA end fits TRBJ2-7 better. At the DNA level, the sequence is TGCAGTGCTAGAGGACTGTACGAGCAGTACTTC. This translates into CSARGLYEQYF.